These 11 T cell receptor beta chains originate from one sample sequenced in a study of blood T cell repertoires in COVID-19. The data were produced by immunoSEQ multiplex PCR, yet TCRdb's version contains in-frame clones alone and is incomplete. The data contain more than 55,000 clones, about 73% of them singletons. Sequencing was done on a sample of peripheral blood. These receptors were collected from a woman between 70 and 85 years old with acute or convalescent COVID-19.

The chain is built from TRBV6-5 and TRBJ2-7; 9 nucleotides match TRBD1. The CDR3 is 14 residues long. Germline V CDR1 and CDR2: MNHEY, SVGAGI. V dropped 8 bases and J dropped 7; count of bases not matched to a gene: 12. As DNA, the CDR3 is TGTGCCAGCTTCACTCCGGGACAGGGCAAAGAGCAGTACGTC. The encoded protein is CASFTPGQGKEQYV.

The rearrangement joins TRBV5-1 to TRBJ2-7; 8 bases map to TRBD2. CDR3 length: 15 amino acids. J gave up 2 bases and V 4 bases, and 8 bases lay outside the gene matches. Germline V CDR1 and CDR2: SGHRS, YFSETQ. The CDR3 region has the DNA TGCGCCAGCAGCCCAGTCATTAGCGGGGCCTACGAGCAGTACTTC. Translation: CASSPVISGAYEQYF. The whole variable domain, filled in from reference TRBV5-1 and TRBJ2-7, reads KAGVTQTPRYLIKTRGQQVTLSCSPISGHRSVSWYQQTPGQGLQFLFEYFSETQRNKGNFPGRFSGRQFSNSRSEMNVSTLELGDSALYLCASSPVISGAYEQYFGPGTRLTVT.

The V and J genes are TRBV7-9 and TRBJ2-5; unclear D gene. The CDR3 is 17 residues long. The germline V and J ends were trimmed by 7 bases and 4 bases, with 25 bases remaining between them. CDR1 and CDR2 (germline): SEHNR, FQNEAQ (reference sequence). CDR3 nucleotide sequence: TGTGCCAGCACCTCTACCTTCCGGAGCCAGAGGTTAGAGACCCAGTACTTC. Amino acid sequence: CASTSTFRSQRLETQYF.

The chain joins TRBV27 to TRBJ1-1, with TRBD1 matching over 10 bases. Germline CDR1 is MNHEY and CDR2 is SMNVEV (reference sequence). Losses at the gene ends were 6 bases for V and 3 bases for J; bases not matched to a gene: 10. This CDR3 contains 16 residues. The CDR3 nucleotides read TGTGCCAGCAGGTTCCGGGACAGGGGAGGGCACACTGAAGCTTTCTTT. It yields the protein CASRFRDRGGHTEAFF.

The table lists this clone with a count of one. The J gene is TRBJ2-3, the V gene TRBV6-6, with a tentative D call TRBD1 (6 bases). Germline V gene lookup returns CDR1 MNHNY and CDR2 SVGAGI (reference sequence). Deletions cut 5 bases from V and 5 bases from J, with 20 bases between. The CDR3 contains 16 residues. The CDR3 DNA reads TGTGCCAGCAGTCCAGGGACAACCTCTGCGGGAGATACGCAGTATTTT. The encoded protein is CASSPGTTSAGDTQYF.

The CDR3 is CASSYTGTEAFF. CDR3 nucleotides: TGTGCCAGCAGTTACACCGGGACAGAAGCTTTCTTT. The genes are TRBV6-5 and TRBJ1-1; D may be TRBD1 (6 bases). In germline, CDR1 is MNHEY, CDR2 SVGAGI. Trimming removed 2 bases at V and 8 bases at J, with 9 bases between. This CDR3 has 12 amino acids.

The rearrangement joins TRBV29-1 to TRBJ1-1; D is undetermined. V was cut by 4 bases and J by 0 bases, with 9 bases left in between. Germline V gene sequence: CDR1 SQVTM, CDR2 ANQGSEA. CDR3 size: 13 residues. Here the CDR3 reads CSVVREMNTEAFF. The CDR3 DNA follows: TGCAGCGTTGTAAGGGAGATGAACACTGAAGCTTTCTTT.

The chain employs TRBV19 and TRBJ1-1; 7 bases line up with TRBD1. The CDR3 contains 13 residues. Trimming cost V 6 bases and J 5 bases; bases outside gene matches: 6. Germline V gene lookup returns CDR1 LNHDA and CDR2 SQIVND (reference sequence). The CDR3 DNA is TGTGCCAGTAGCACGACAGGGAGGACTGAAGCTTTCTTT. Translating it yields CASSTTGRTEAFF.

The V gene is TRBV21-1, the J gene TRBJ1-4; TRBD1 is the table's D call, not checked against the DNA. TRBV21-1 is a known pseudogene. This CDR3 is built from 16 residues. CDR3 region: CASSREQGPANEKLFF. The CDR3 nucleotides are TGTGCCAGCAGCAGAGAACAGGGCCCAGCTAATGAAAAACTGTTTTTT.

The CDR3 DNA reads as TGTGCCAGCAGCCTGGGACAGGGAAGCAATCAGCCCCAGCATTTT. Its translation is CASSLGQGSNQPQHF. This sequence joins TRBV6-5 and TRBJ1-5, with TRBD1 identical over 9 bases. The CDR3 is 15 residues long. Germline V gene sequence: CDR1 MNHEY, CDR2 SVGAGI. With 6 bases clipped from V and 1 base from J, the junction kept 4 bases outside the gene matches.

The chain is built from TRBV5-8 and TRBJ1-3; possibly TRBD1 for D (5 bases). CDR1 and CDR2 (germline): SGHTS, YDEGEE. The CDR3 totals 15 residues. Trimming removed 4 bases from V and 0 bases from J, with 11 bases in between. CDR3 in amino acids: CASSLDRSSGNTIYF. The CDR3 DNA is TGTGCCAGCAGCCTTGACAGAAGCTCTGGAAACACCATATATTTT.